Listed below are T cell receptor beta chains from one sample, sequenced in a study of blood T cell repertoires in COVID-19. Repertoires were generated with immunoSEQ multiplex PCR, while TCRdb's copy carries only in-frame clones and drops some. Of 35,000 to 50,000 clones in the sample, 92% were seen once. Sequencing input: peripheral blood. The receptors shown here come from a man over 45 with active COVID-19. The CDR3 runs from the conserved cysteine through the conserved F or W. D genes are given only for firm matches. Part of the rows lack a size; the others show once, few, many or a class for expanded clones.

TRBD1	TRBV10-2	.	TRBJ1-2	TGCGCCAGCAGTGAGGAAGGGGGCAGTAGCTATGGCTACACCTTC	CASSEEGGSSYGYTF
TRBD2	TRBV25-1	once	TRBJ2-7	TGTGCCAGCAGTCGATTAGCGGGAAGCTCCTACGAGCAGTACTTC	CASSRLAGSSYEQYF
.	TRBV5-6	.	TRBJ2-1	TGTGCCAGCAGGGGCCGGGGAAGCGGCGAAAGCTCCTACAATGAGCAGTTCTTC	CASRGRGSGESSYNEQFF
.	TRBV7-9	.	TRBJ1-1	TGTGCCAGCAGCTTAGTTCTCCGGCGGGACGGGAACACTGAAGCTTTCTTT	CASSLVLRRDGNTEAFF
TRBD1	TRBV10-2	.	TRBJ1-1	TGCGCCAGCAGTGAAAGGGGGCTCACTGAAGCTTTCTTT	CASSERGLTEAFF
TRBD2	TRBV7-3	.	TRBJ2-5	TGTGCCAGCAGGTCTAGACGGGAGGGAGAGACCCAGTACTTC	CASRSRREGETQYF
TRBD1	TRBV6-6	.	TRBJ1-1	TGTGCCAGCAGCTATACAGGGGTTGAAGCTTTCTTT	CASSYTGVEAFF
.	TRBV5-4	.	TRBJ2-5	TGTGCCAGCAGCTTGCGAGAGCGGCGCGGGGAGACCCAGTACTTC	CASSLRERRGETQYF
TRBD2	TRBV9	.	TRBJ2-5	TGTGCCAGCAGCTCCCTAGCGGGGGCTTGGCAGACCCAGTACTTC	CASSSLAGAWQTQYF
.	TRBV7-2	.	TRBJ1-1	TGTGCCAGCAGCTGGGGGGGACGGCAGAACACTGAAGCTTTCTTT	CASSWGGRQNTEAFF
TRBD1	TRBV7-9	.	TRBJ1-1	TGTGCCAGCAGCTTAGATCTGGGACAGGGTGAAGCTTTCTTT	CASSLDLGQGEAFF
TRBD1	TRBV30	.	TRBJ2-3	TGTGCCTGGAGTGCCGGGACAGGGGGGGAAGATACGCAGTATTTT	CAWSAGTGGEDTQYF
.	TRBV5-1	.	TRBJ1-1	TGCGCCAGCAGCTGGTCGACAGGTATGGGCACTGAAGCTTTCTTT	CASSWSTGMGTEAFF
TRBD2	TRBV5-4	.	TRBJ2-2	TGTGCCAGCAGACGACTAGCGGGAGGTACCGGGGAGCTGTTTTTT	CASRRLAGGTGELFF
TRBD1	TRBV6-5	once	TRBJ1-6	TGTGCCACTTCGGGACAGGGGATCGATTCACCCCTCCACTTT	CATSGQGIDSPLHF
TRBD1	TRBV28	.	TRBJ1-2	TGTGCCAGCAGTTCCGGGACAGACTATGGCTACACCTTC	CASSSGTDYGYTF
TRBD1	TRBV10-3	.	TRBJ2-3	TGTGCCATCAGCCGGGACAGCATCACAGATACGCAGTATTTT	CAISRDSITDTQYF
.	TRBV6-5	.	TRBJ2-2	TGTGCCAGCAGTAACCGGGAAGCTTTGGGTGGGGAGCTGTTTTTT	CASSNREALGGELFF
.	TRBV19	.	TRBJ2-2	TGTGCCAGTAGTATACGACATCACACCGGGGAGCTGTTTTTT	CASSIRHHTGELFF
TRBD2	TRBV19	.	TRBJ2-5	TGTGCCAGTAGTGTCGGACTAGCGGGGACACAAGAGACCCAGTACTTC	CASSVGLAGTQETQYF
.	TRBV24-1	once	TRBJ1-1	TGTGCCACCACGGACTGGAATGGAGAAGCTTTCTTT	CATTDWNGEAFF
TRBD1	TRBV19	.	TRBJ1-6	TGTGCCAGTAGTTCGACAGGGGGCGAATCACCCCTCCACTTT	CASSSTGGESPLHF
TRBD1	TRBV10-3	.	TRBJ1-6	TGTGCCATCACCCGGGACAGGGAGAGTTCACCCCTCCACTTT	CAITRDRESSPLHF
.	TRBV23-1	once	TRBJ1-4	TGCGCCAGCAGTCCAGGGTTAGTGGGTTATAATGAAAAACTGTTTTTT	CASSPGLVGYNEKLFF
TRBD1	TRBV6-5	.	TRBJ2-7	TGTGCCAGCAGTTTGGGCAGGGGGCAAGTCGAGCAGTACTTC	CASSLGRGQVEQYF
TRBD1	TRBV19	once	TRBJ2-3	TGTGCCAGTAGTGGAAGGACAGGGGGCACAGATACGCAGTATTTT	CASSGRTGGTDTQYF
TRBD2	TRBV10-1	.	TRBJ2-1	TGCGCCAGCCATCCCCCGACTAGCGGGAGGGCCAATGAGCAGTTCTTC	CASHPPTSGRANEQFF
.	TRBV29-1	.	TRBJ1-2	TGCAGCTTTCGACAACCCGGGGACTATGGCTACACCTTC	CSFRQPGDYGYTF
.	TRBV7-8	.	TRBJ1-2	TGTGCCAGCAGCTTAAAACCAGACTCGATAAACTATGGCTACACCTTC	CASSLKPDSINYGYTF
.	TRBV19	.	TRBJ2-1	TGTGCCAGTAGTACCCACCCGGAGGGTAATGAGCAGTTCTTC	CASSTHPEGNEQFF
.	TRBV7-8	.	TRBJ2-3	TGTGCCAGCAGCTTAGTTTCAGGGGGGAGCACAGATACGCAGTATTTT	CASSLVSGGSTDTQYF
TRBD2	TRBV6-1	.	TRBJ2-1	TGTGCCAGCAGTGAAGTCCCCGGCGGGAGTGGTTATAATGAGCAGTTCTTC	CASSEVPGGSGYNEQFF
.	TRBV24-1	.	TRBJ2-5	TGTGCCACCAGTGAGCGGCAGAATCAAGAGACCCAGTACTTC	CATSERQNQETQYF
TRBD2	TRBV7-9	.	TRBJ2-5	TGTGCCAGCAGCTTAAGGACTAGCGGCCAAGAGACCCAGTACTTC	CASSLRTSGQETQYF
TRBD1	TRBV7-3	few	TRBJ2-1	TGTGCCAGCAGCTTGGGACAGGGGGACCACAATGAGCAGTTCTTC	CASSLGQGDHNEQFF
.	TRBV30	.	TRBJ1-1	TGTGCCTGGAGTGAGCGGCCAGGTCAAACGGCTTTCTTT	CAWSERPGQTAFF
.	TRBV5-1	.	TRBJ1-2	TGCGCCAGCAGCTTGGCTCCAGGGCAAAACTATGGCTACACCTTC	CASSLAPGQNYGYTF
.	TRBV13	.	TRBJ1-3	TGTGCCAGCAGCTTAGGGTACTCTGGAAACACCATATATTTT	CASSLGYSGNTIYF
TRBD2	TRBV2	.	TRBJ2-5	TGTGCCAGCAGAAGACTAGCGGGAGTGAAAGAGACCCAGTACTTC	CASRRLAGVKETQYF
.	TRBV27	.	TRBJ1-2	TGTGCCAGCAGTTTATTCAGCAGGGGCGAAAACTATGGCTACACCTTC	CASSLFSRGENYGYTF
TRBD1	TRBV2	.	TRBJ1-1	TGTGCCAGCAGTCGTACAGGGGCCGAGAACACTGAAGCTTTCTTT	CASSRTGAENTEAFF
TRBD2	TRBV28	.	TRBJ2-7	TGTGCCAGCAGTCCCCCGGGAGGGATCTACGAGCAGTACTTC	CASSPPGGIYEQYF
.	TRBV20-1	.	TRBJ2-7	TGCAGTGCTAGTGGGCTAGGCCACTACGAGCAGTACTTC	CSASGLGHYEQYF
.	TRBV6-5	.	TRBJ2-7	TGTGCCAGCAGATCCGACACACAGTCCTACGAGCAGTACTTC	CASRSDTQSYEQYF
TRBD2	TRBV5-1	.	TRBJ2-1	TGCGCCAGCAGCTTGGCCGGGTTAGGGACTAGCAATGTAGGTGAGCAGTTCTTC	CASSLAGLGTSNVGEQFF
TRBD2	TRBV27	.	TRBJ2-2	TGTGCCAGCGGATCGCGGTCGGGGAGGGCTACCGGGGAGCTGTTTTTT	CASGSRSGRATGELFF
TRBD2	TRBV5-1	.	TRBJ2-3	TGCGCCAGCGCGGGGACTAGCGGGAGTCTAGGTAGCACAGATACGCAGTATTTT	CASAGTSGSLGSTDTQYF
.	TRBV28	.	TRBJ1-4	TGTGCCAGTGCGGCACCACTTACAACTAATGAAAAACTGTTTTTT	CASAAPLTTNEKLFF
.	TRBV5-4	.	TRBJ1-1	TGTGCCAGCAGCTCGGACAGAATGAACACTGAAGCTTTCTTT	CASSSDRMNTEAFF
.	TRBV12-5	.	TRBJ2-1	TGTGCTAGTGGTTACGGTCTCGGTGAGCAGTTCTTC	CASGYGLGEQFF
.	TRBV3-1/TRBV3-2	.	TRBJ1-1	TGTGCCAGCAGCCGCGCTTATGCGGCCACTGAAGCTTTCTTT	CASSRAYAATEAFF
.	TRBV28	.	TRBJ1-5	TGTGCCAGCAGGCTTCGACAGATAAATAGCAATCAGCCCCAGCATTTT	CASRLRQINSNQPQHF